This TCR beta chain derives from a study of blood T cell repertoires in COVID-19 (dated by TCRdb to about 2020). Turning to the overall study: The collaborator samples originated in the United States, Italy and Spain and spanned the acute and convalescent phases of COVID-19. The prospective study material was composed of cDNA or gDNA derived from T cells, B-cell-depleted T cells, or PBMCs. The samples were drawn from two sources: the first 160 participants of the ongoing ImmuneRACE study, and 1,254 subjects contributed by 6 global collaborators. Subjects who had been exposed to COVID-19, were actively infected with it, or had recovered from it provided the deeply sampled blood TCRbeta repertoires that made up the dataset. Where HLA class I and class II types were available, the types were taken from metadata supplied by the sample provider, not from assay-based typing. The sample metadata nearly always contained a de-identified subject ID, COVID-19 status, age in years and sex. The repertoires were made available in a free public database intended to serve as a resource for research on the immune response to SARS-CoV-2. The investigation overall reported the following: The quantity of clinical and demographic metadata differed by source and by participant and was supplied without curation.

TCRbeta CDR3 regions were amplified from genomic DNA using the immunoSEQ Assay, a bias-controlled multiplex PCR. As for the authors' bioinformatics: The number of nucleated cells in each sample was estimated by amplification of reference gene primers within the assay. Sequence reads were collapsed and filtered to measure the absolute abundance of every unique TCRbeta CDR3 rearrangement. For each sample, productive Simpson clonality was calculated by taking the square root of Simpson's diversity index across productive rearrangements. TCRdb re-hosts the immuneACCESS table, in-frame sequences only. Its copies lack some clones; in the studies checked, an unresolved V gene accounts for under half of them, and the cause for the rest is not known. That table gives V, J and clone size, and the DNA gave D and trimming. The sample table shows some 240,000 clones, and 90% are seen once. 2.1% of the sample goes to the ten largest clones.

One collaborating source in Seattle enrolled patients during active infection and followed them longitudinally through the course of disease. The collaborating institutions used their own protocols to collect whole blood in K2EDTA tubes. Collaborator samples were shipped for TCRbeta analysis as frozen whole blood, isolated PBMCs, or DNA extracted from either sample type. For this clone: Its cognate antigen has yet to be identified. Per-base quality was not reported, and no clone a single base away is much larger than it.

The CDR3 holds 13 amino acids from the cysteine to the phenylalanine. The sequence is cut down to CDR3 DNA, 39 bases in frame from base 1. CDR1 and CDR2 (LNHDA, SQIVND) derive from the germline V gene (reference sequence). V is clipped by 11 bases and J by 0 bases, and the sequence between their germline boundaries is 11 bases long. Sequences were obtained from peripheral blood. The clonotype comes from an older woman with COVID-19, enrolled during active disease. The sequence links TRBV19 to TRBJ1-5; a tentative D call is TRBD1 (5 bases match). CDR3 protein: CASRDNSNQPQHF. The nucleotide sequence is TGTGCCTCCAGGGATAATAGCAATCAGCCCCAGCATTTT.